The entry that follows covers one TCR beta chain sequence. This entry belongs to a study of control samples from healthy donors and cancer patients. V lost 5 bases to trimming and J lost 4 bases; unmatched junction nucleotides: 10. The CDR3 has 16 amino acids. Germline values: CDR1 SGHNT, CDR2 YYREEE (reference sequence). Sequencing was performed with immunoSEQ multiplex PCR; in TCRdb, only in-frame clones are kept and a portion is missing. The sample holds 98,000 or so clones; 70% to 80% are singletons and the top ten take over 9.5%. The chain recombines TRBV5-4 with TRBJ2-5; 11 positions match TRBD2. The specimen was blood. The source is a woman in her thirties in good health. CDR3 in DNA: TGTGCCAGCAGACCGGCTAGCGGGGGGACCCGAGAGACCCAGTACTTC. This encodes CASRPASGGTRETQYF.